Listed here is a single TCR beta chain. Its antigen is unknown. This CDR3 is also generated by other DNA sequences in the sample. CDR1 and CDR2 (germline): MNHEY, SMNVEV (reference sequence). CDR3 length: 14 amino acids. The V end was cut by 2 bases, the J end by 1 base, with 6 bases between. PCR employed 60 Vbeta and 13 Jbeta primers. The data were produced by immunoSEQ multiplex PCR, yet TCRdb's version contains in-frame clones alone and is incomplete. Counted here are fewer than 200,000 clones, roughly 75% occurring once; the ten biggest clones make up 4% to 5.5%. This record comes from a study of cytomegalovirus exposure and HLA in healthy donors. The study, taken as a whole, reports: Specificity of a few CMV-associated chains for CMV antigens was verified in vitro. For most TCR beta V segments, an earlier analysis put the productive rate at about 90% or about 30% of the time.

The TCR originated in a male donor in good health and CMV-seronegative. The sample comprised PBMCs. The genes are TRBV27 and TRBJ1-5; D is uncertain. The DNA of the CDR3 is TGTGCCAGCAGTTTAGGCGGGAGCAATCAGCCCCAGCATTTT. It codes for CASSLGGSNQPQHF.